A selection of T cell receptor beta chains follows, all from one sample in a study of Ad26.COV2.S vaccination and SARS-CoV-2 variants. The repertoire was sequenced with immunoSEQ multiplex PCR; TCRdb's copy has only in-frame clones and lacks some. The data hold about 400,000 clones, with 92% observed a single time. The sample was peripheral blood, taken in a trial of Ad26.COV2.S vaccine versus placebo. The receptor set was obtained from a person aged 18-65 years who received the Ad26.COV2.S COVID-19 vaccine or a placebo. CDR3s include the opening cysteine and the closing phenylalanine or tryptophan. Each record gives: CDR3 protein, CDR3 DNA, D gene, V gene, clone size, J gene. A D gene is named only where the DNA matches it firmly. The size entry is marked missing in some rows and otherwise reads once, few, many or a size class.

CDR3 protein: CATSGRTGGEETQYF
CDR3 DNA: TGTGCCACCAGCGGCCGGACAGGGGGCGAAGAGACCCAGTACTTC
D gene: TRBD1
V gene: TRBV15
clone size: -
J gene: TRBJ2-5

CDR3 protein: CASSWTSGLTDTQYF
CDR3 DNA: TGTGCCAGCAGTTGGACTAGCGGACTCACAGATACGCAGTATTTT
D gene: TRBD2
V gene: TRBV6-2/TRBV6-3
clone size: -
J gene: TRBJ2-3

CDR3 protein: CASTKLGGPEAFF
CDR3 DNA: TGTGCCAGCACGAAACTGGGCGGCCCTGAAGCTTTCTTT
D gene: -
V gene: TRBV6-5
clone size: -
J gene: TRBJ1-1

CDR3 protein: CASSYSAARGEPLHF
CDR3 DNA: TGTGCCAGCAGTTACTCGGCCGCGAGGGGCGAGCCCCTCCACTTT
D gene: -
V gene: TRBV6-5
clone size: -
J gene: TRBJ1-6

CDR3 protein: CASSEAAGGSYNEQFF
CDR3 DNA: TGTGCCAGCAGCGAGGCGGCGGGGGGCTCCTACAATGAGCAGTTCTTC
D gene: TRBD2
V gene: TRBV9
clone size: -
J gene: TRBJ2-1

CDR3 protein: CASSYRGSYEQYF
CDR3 DNA: TGTGCCAGCAGTTACAGGGGCTCCTACGAGCAGTACTTC
D gene: -
V gene: TRBV6-5
clone size: -
J gene: TRBJ2-7

CDR3 protein: CASSTRGGAYEQFF
CDR3 DNA: TGTGCCAGTAGTACCCGCGGGGGGGCTTATGAGCAGTTCTTC
D gene: TRBD2
V gene: TRBV19
clone size: -
J gene: TRBJ2-1

CDR3 protein: CASSLAGPSSEQYF
CDR3 DNA: TGTGCCAGCAGCTTAGCTGGCCCCAGTTCCGAGCAGTACTTC
D gene: -
V gene: TRBV7-2
clone size: few
J gene: TRBJ2-7

CDR3 protein: CATSRDPGNYGYTF
CDR3 DNA: TGTGCCACCAGCAGAGATCCGGGTAACTATGGCTACACCTTC
D gene: -
V gene: TRBV15
clone size: -
J gene: TRBJ1-2

CDR3 protein: CASSLARDLRGGQYF
CDR3 DNA: TGCGCCAGCAGCTTGGCGAGGGACCTCCGGGGCGGCCAGTACTTC
D gene: -
V gene: TRBV5-1
clone size: -
J gene: TRBJ2-5